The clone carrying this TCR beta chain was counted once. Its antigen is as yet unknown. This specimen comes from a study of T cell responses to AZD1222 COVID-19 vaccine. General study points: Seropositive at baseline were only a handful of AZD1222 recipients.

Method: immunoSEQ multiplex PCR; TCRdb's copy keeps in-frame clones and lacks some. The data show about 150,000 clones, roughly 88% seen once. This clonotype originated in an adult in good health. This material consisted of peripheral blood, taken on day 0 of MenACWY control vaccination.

CDR3 sequence reads: CASGEIQGGNQPQHF. The CDR3 DNA sequence: TGTGCCAGCGGAGAAATACAGGGAGGGAATCAGCCCCAGCATTTT. The chain combines TRBV2 with TRBJ1-5; the D gene is possibly TRBD1 (6 bases). Trimming pared 8 bases from V and 4 bases from J, leaving 18 bases between. The germline gives CDR1 SNHLY, CDR2 FYNNEI. The CDR3 has 15 amino acids.